This TCR beta chain was recovered during a study of T cell repertoires in cytomegalovirus infection. As to this clonotype: Antigen specificity is unknown.

The CDR3 length is 12 residues. The V end lost 4 bases, the J end lost 6 bases, and 12 bases lay between the germline ends. Germline V gene sequence: CDR1 SQVTM, CDR2 ANQGSEA. MiXCR, applied by TCRdb to the reads, yields one record per CDR3 protein. This sample has roughly 990,000 distinct CDR3 sequences, with around 32% found just once. The V gene is TRBV29-1, the J gene TRBJ1-1, with D unclear. Sequenced material: cultured CD8+ T cells from PBMCs, taken from culture after CMV antigen stimulation. The clonotype comes from a human donor in good health (CMV status not recorded). Some clones in this sample may be carry-over from other donors' samples. CDR3 residues: CSVGSSHPEAFF. The CDR3 DNA is TGCAGCGTTGGGTCAAGCCACCCTGAAGCTTTCTTT.